The entry that follows covers one T cell receptor beta chain sequence. This record comes from a study of blood T cells in healthy people across ages. Study-level background: Template switching caught about one barcoded beta molecule for each two T cells.

Together with a sample-barcoded 5' primer, a J-beta primer mix was included in a second PCR lasting about 7 to 11 cycles. One entry per CDR3 protein results from TCRdb running MiXCR on the 5' RACE reads. The table lists 2 million or so distinct CDR3 sequences, about 50% of them singletons. The CDR3 loop spans 14 amino acids. CDR1 is DFQATT and CDR2 is SNEGSKA in the germline V gene (reference sequence). J gave up 3 bases and V 0 bases, and 5 bases lay outside the gene matches. The V gene is TRBV20-1, the J gene TRBJ2-7; 7 positions agree with TRBD2. The clonotype was recovered from a woman in her thirties or forties in good health. Sample: blood. The CDR3 DNA sequence: TGCAGTGCTAGAGACCCTAGCGGAGTCTACGAGCAGTACTTC. The encoded protein is CSARDPSGVYEQYF.